These 8 T cell receptor beta chains share one sample of origin, sequenced in a study of early T cells in non-severe SARS-CoV-2 infection. TCRdb called the 5' RACE reads again in MiXCR, with one record for every CDR3 protein. This sample has about 92,000 distinct CDR3 sequences; around 16% occur once, and the top ten carry roughly 1.3%. Sequencing was done on a sample of whole blood. The receptor set was obtained from an adult who was a healthcare worker with PCR-confirmed SARS-CoV-2 infection or an uninfected control (not recorded which).

In its sample, this clonotype was seen a few times. This chain uses TRBV10-2 with TRBJ2-1, with 8 nucleotides matching TRBD2. In germline, CDR1 is WSHSY, CDR2 SAAADI. The CDR3 totals 14 residues. The V segment lost 6 bases and the J segment 2 bases; nucleotides outside the gene matches: 3. The CDR3 coding sequence is TGCGCCAGCAGCACTAGCGGACCCTACAATGAGCAGTTCTTC. Translation gives CASSTSGPYNEQFF.

This clonotype was recorded a few times. The V gene is TRBV6-5, the J gene TRBJ2-1, with D unresolved. Germline V lookup: CDR1 MNHEY, CDR2 SVGAGI. CDR3 length: 16 residues. Trimming removed 2 bases at V and 0 bases at J, with 11 bases between. CDR3 protein: CASSYGWSASYNEQFF. CDR3 nucleotides: TGTGCCAGCAGTTACGGTTGGTCTGCCTCCTACAATGAGCAGTTCTTC.

The chain carries TRBV9 and TRBJ2-2; 7 nucleotides match TRBD1. V lost 4 bases to trimming and J lost 5 bases; unmatched junction nucleotides: 5. The CDR3 contains 14 residues. The germline gives CDR1 SGDLS, CDR2 YYNGEE. The DNA of the CDR3 is TGTGCCAGCAGCACGCCGACAGGGACCGGGGAGCTGTTTTTT. Translation gives CASSTPTGTGELFF.

This clonotype was counted between two and nine times. The chain uses TRBV28 and TRBJ1-1, with D tentatively TRBD1 (6 bases). V was cut by 7 bases and J by 1 base, with 16 bases left in between. The CDR3 covers 15 residues. In germline, CDR1 is MDHEN, CDR2 SYDVKM. CDR3 in amino acids: CASIRPGGANTEAFF. The CDR3 DNA sequence: TGTGCCAGCATCCGACCGGGGGGGGCGAACACTGAAGCTTTCTTT.

The rearrangement joins TRBV20-1 to TRBJ2-7; 7 nucleotides line up with TRBD2. V lost 4 bases and J lost 5; bases outside the gene matches: 11. The CDR3 consists of 14 residues. CDR1 is DFQATT, CDR2 SNEGSKA, per germline (reference sequence). Written as DNA, the CDR3 is TGCAGTGCTACCCTAGGGAGGGGAGGCCACGAGCAGTACTTC. Translation gives CSATLGRGGHEQYF.

This clonotype showed up many times. This chain uses TRBV2 with TRBJ2-1; D is ambiguous. This CDR3 comprises 12 residues. CDR1 is SNHLY and CDR2 is FYNNEI in the germline V gene. V was cut by 8 bases and J by 5 bases, with 10 bases left in between. The CDR3 loop is CASVLINNEQFF. The CDR3 nucleotides are TGTGCCAGCGTACTGATAAACAATGAGCAGTTCTTC.

V is TRBV7-8 and J is TRBJ2-7; D gene uncertain. From germline, CDR1 is SGHVS and CDR2 FQNEAQ. There are 15 residues in the CDR3. Trimming pared 8 bases from V and 3 bases from J, leaving 20 bases between. Here the CDR3 DNA reads TGTGCCAGCTCAAAACCGGCCAGGCCGATCTACGAGCAGTACTTC. Protein sequence: CASSKPARPIYEQYF.

CDR3 sequence (DNA): TGTGCCAGCAGCGCGGGACAGAACACAGATACGCAGTATTTT. Translation gives CASSAGQNTDTQYF. The V and J genes are TRBV5-4 and TRBJ2-3; tentative D call: TRBD1 (7 bases). CDR1 and CDR2 from the germline V gene are SGHNT and YYREEE (reference sequence). Trimming removed 4 bases at V and 2 bases at J, with 11 bases between. This CDR3 comprises 14 residues.